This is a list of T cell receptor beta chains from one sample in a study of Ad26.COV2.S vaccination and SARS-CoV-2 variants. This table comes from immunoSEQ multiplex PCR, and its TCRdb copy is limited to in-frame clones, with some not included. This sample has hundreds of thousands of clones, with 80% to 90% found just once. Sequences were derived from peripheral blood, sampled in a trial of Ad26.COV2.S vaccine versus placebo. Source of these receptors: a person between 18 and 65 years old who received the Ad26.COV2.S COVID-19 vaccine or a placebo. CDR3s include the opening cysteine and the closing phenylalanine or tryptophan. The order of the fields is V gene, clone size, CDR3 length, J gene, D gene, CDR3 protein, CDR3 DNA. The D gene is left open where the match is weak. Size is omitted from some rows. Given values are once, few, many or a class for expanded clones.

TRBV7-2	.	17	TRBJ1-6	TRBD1	CASSLPTGSTYNSPLHF	TGTGCCAGCAGCTTACCGACAGGGAGCACCTATAATTCACCCCTCCACTTT
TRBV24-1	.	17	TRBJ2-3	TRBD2	CATSEGLAGVSTDTQYF	TGTGCCACCAGTGAGGGACTAGCGGGGGTAAGCACAGATACGCAGTATTTT
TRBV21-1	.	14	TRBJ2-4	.	CASSSTEAKNIQYF	TGTGCCAGCAGCTCCACAGAGGCCAAAAACATTCAGTACTTC
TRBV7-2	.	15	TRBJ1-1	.	CASSLVVGAGTEAFF	TGTGCCAGCAGCTTAGTTGTGGGGGCGGGCACTGAAGCTTTCTTT
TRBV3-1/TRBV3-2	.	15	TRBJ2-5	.	CASSRARTHQETQYF	TGTGCCAGCAGCCGAGCCCGGACTCACCAAGAGACCCAGTACTTC
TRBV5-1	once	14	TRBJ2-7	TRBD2	CASSREGLSYEQYF	TGCGCCAGCAGCCGGGAGGGGCTCTCCTACGAGCAGTACTTC
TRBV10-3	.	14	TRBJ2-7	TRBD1	CATDRGASSYEQYF	TGTGCCACAGACAGGGGTGCGAGCTCCTACGAGCAGTACTTC
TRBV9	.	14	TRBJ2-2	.	CASKPRGGTGELFF	TGTGCCAGTAAACCCCGTGGGGGGACCGGGGAGCTGTTTTTT
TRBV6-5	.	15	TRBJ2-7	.	CASGLREGLTYEQYF	TGTGCCAGCGGTCTCCGGGAAGGGTTGACCTACGAGCAGTACTTC
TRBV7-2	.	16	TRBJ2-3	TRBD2	CASSPGTSGRKDTQYF	TGTGCCAGCAGCCCCGGGACTAGCGGGAGGAAGGATACGCAGTATTTT
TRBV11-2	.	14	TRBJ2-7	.	CASSPRNGYYEQYF	TGTGCCAGCAGCCCTAGGAATGGCTATTACGAGCAGTACTTC
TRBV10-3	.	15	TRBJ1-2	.	CAISEKGDFNYGYTF	TGTGCCATCTCGGAAAAGGGGGATTTTAACTATGGCTACACCTTC
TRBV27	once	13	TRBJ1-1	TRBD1	CASSLADRAEAFF	TGTGCCAGCAGTTTAGCCGACAGGGCCGAAGCTTTCTTT
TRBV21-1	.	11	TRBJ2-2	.	CASRETGELFF	TGTGCCAGCAGGGAGACCGGGGAGCTGTTTTTT
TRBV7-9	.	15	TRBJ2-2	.	CASSLEPQNTGELFF	TGTGCCAGCAGCTTAGAGCCCCAGAACACCGGGGAGCTGTTTTTT
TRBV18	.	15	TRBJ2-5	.	CASSPPGAAEETQYF	TGTGCCAGCTCACCACCGGGGGCGGCAGAAGAGACCCAGTACTTC
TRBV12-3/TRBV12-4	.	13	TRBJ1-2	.	CASRHRRLGGYTF	TGTGCCAGCAGACACCGCAGGCTAGGGGGCTACACCTTC
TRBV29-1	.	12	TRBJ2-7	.	CSVEGSSYEQYF	TGCAGCGTGGAGGGTAGCTCCTACGAGCAGTACTTC
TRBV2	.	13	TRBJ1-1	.	CASSRTENTEAFF	TGTGCCAGCAGCCGAACAGAGAACACTGAAGCTTTCTTT
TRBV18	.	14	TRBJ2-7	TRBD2	CASSPLAGGYEQYF	TGTGCCAGCTCACCACTAGCGGGGGGCTACGAGCAGTACTTC
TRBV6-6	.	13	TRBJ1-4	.	CASSYPEDEKLFF	TGTGCCAGCAGTTACCCGGAGGACGAAAAACTGTTTTTT
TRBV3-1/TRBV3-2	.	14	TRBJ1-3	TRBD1	CASSQAGGGNTIYF	TGTGCCAGCAGCCAAGCAGGGGGTGGAAACACCATATATTTT
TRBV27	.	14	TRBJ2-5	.	CASSLLSGEETQYF	TGTGCCAGCAGTTTATTGTCCGGTGAAGAGACCCAGTACTTC
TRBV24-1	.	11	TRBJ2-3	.	CATAGGDTQYF	TGTGCCACCGCTGGGGGGGATACGCAGTATTTT
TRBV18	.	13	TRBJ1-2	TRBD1	CASSPDRDYGYTF	TGTGCCAGCTCACCCGACAGGGACTATGGCTACACCTTC
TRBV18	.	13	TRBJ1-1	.	CASSRGQNTEAFF	TGTGCCAGCTCACGGGGGCAGAACACTGAAGCTTTCTTT
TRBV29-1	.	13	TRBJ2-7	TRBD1	CSVGGTGPYEQYF	TGCAGCGTTGGTGGGACAGGACCCTACGAGCAGTACTTC